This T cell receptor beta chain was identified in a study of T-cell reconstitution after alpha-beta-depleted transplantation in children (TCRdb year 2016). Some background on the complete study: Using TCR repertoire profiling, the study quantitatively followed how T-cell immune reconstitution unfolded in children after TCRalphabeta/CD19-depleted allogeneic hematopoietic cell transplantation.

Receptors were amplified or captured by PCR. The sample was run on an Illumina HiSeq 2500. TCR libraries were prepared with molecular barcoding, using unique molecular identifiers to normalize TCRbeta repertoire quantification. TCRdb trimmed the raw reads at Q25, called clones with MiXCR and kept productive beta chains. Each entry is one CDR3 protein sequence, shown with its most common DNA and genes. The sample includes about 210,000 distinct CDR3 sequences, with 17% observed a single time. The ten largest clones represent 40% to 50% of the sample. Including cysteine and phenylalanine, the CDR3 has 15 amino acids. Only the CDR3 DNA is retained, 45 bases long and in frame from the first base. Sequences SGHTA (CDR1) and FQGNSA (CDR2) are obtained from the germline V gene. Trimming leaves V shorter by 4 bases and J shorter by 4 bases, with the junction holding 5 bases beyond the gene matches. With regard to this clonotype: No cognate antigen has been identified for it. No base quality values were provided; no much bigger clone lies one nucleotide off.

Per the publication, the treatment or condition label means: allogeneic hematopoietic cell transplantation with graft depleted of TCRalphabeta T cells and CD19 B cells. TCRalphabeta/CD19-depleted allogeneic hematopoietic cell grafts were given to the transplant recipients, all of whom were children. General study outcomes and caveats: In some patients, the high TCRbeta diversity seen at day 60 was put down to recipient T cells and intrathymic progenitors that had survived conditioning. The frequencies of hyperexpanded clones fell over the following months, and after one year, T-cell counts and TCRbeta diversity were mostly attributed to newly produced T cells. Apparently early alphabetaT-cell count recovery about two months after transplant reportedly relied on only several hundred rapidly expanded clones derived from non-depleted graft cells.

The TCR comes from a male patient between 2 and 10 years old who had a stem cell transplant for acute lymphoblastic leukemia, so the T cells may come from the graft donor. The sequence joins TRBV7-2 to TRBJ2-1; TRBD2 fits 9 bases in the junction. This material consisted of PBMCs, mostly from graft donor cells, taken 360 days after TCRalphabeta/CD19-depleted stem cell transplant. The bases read TGTGCCAGCAGCTCCGTAGCGGGGGCATACAATGAGCAGTTCTTC. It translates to CASSSVAGAYNEQFF.